Presented here are 24 T cell receptor beta chains from one specimen sequenced in a study of spatial heterogeneity in lung cancer. Overall study findings and caveats: In tumors, expanded intratumoral alpha and beta TCR counts tracked mutation counts.

Each CDR3 protein is one row after TCRdb ran MiXCR on the 5' RACE reads. The data show roughly 20,000 distinct CDR3 sequences, about 4.9% seen once. The time point is: sample taken at primary tumor resection. For these receptors, no antigen is known. This specimen consisted of lung tumor tissue, obtained at surgery. These receptors originate from a male donor with early-stage non-small cell lung cancer.

The sample holds many counts of this clonotype. The chain carries TRBV20-1 and TRBJ2-7; 8 bases are a match to TRBD2. Germline V gives CDR1 DFQATT, CDR2 SNEGSKA (reference sequence). With V trimmed by 6 bases and J by 2 bases, 15 bases remained unmatched. The CDR3 has 16 residues. The CDR3 sequence: CSAPVTSGIIAYEQYF. CDR3 bases: TGCAGTGCCCCGGTCACTAGCGGAATTATAGCCTACGAGCAGTACTTC.

This clonotype was observed many times. The chain links TRBV3-1 to TRBJ1-2; no definite D call. The CDR3 contains 14 residues. V dropped 3 bases and J dropped 7 bases, with 15 bases sitting between them. Per the germline V gene, CDR1 is LGHDT and CDR2 is YNNKEL (reference sequence). DNA of the CDR3: TGTGCCAGCAGCCACTTAAACGAGGGTACTGGCTACACCTTC. Translation: CASSHLNEGTGYTF.

The chain recombines TRBV28 with TRBJ2-3; D call uncertain. The V gene's germline CDR1 is MDHEN and CDR2 SYDVKM. This CDR3 comprises 14 residues. Trimming cost V 3 bases and J 4 bases, with 11 bases left between them. The CDR3 loop is CASSFRDVSDTQYF. In DNA form, the CDR3 reads TGTGCCAGCAGTTTTCGCGACGTTTCAGATACGCAGTATTTT.

The table lists this clonotype with many counts. V usage is TRBV6-2 or TRBV6-3 and J usage is TRBJ1-5, with D maybe TRBD1 (5 bases). Trimming cost V 2 bases and J 2 bases, with 13 bases left between them. CDR3 length: 16 residues. Per the germline V gene, CDR1 is MNHEY and CDR2 is SVGEGT. The CDR3 region has the DNA TGTGCCAGCAGTTACGAGTGGGCAGGGCGCAATCAGCCCCAGCATTTT. It specifies CASSYEWAGRNQPQHF.

In its sample, this clonotype was seen many times. This chain links TRBV9 with TRBJ2-3, with no clear D. The CDR3 sequence is 17 residues long. CDR1 and CDR2 from the germline V gene are SGDLS and YYNGEE. V was shortened by 0 bases and J by 8 bases, with 22 bases between the two germline ends. The CDR3 DNA reads TGTGCCAGCAGCGTAGGCCCCAACCTCGTTCTAGAGACTACGCAGTATTTT. The encoded protein is CASSVGPNLVLETTQYF. Full variable domain (missing parts from reference TRBV9 and TRBJ2-3): DSGVTQTPKHLITATGQRVTLRCSPRSGDLSVYWYQQSLDQGLQFLIQYYNGEERAKGNILERFSAQQFPDLHSELNLSSLELGDSALYFCASSVGPNLVLETTQYFGPGTRLTVL.

Turning to this clonotype: A read error is possible here, since a much larger clone lies one base away. The V call is TRBV6-5, the J call TRBJ2-1; D gene ambiguous. The germline V and J ends were trimmed by 7 bases and 7 bases, with 14 bases remaining between them. The CDR3 has 13 amino acids. The germline CDR1 and CDR2 sequences are MNHEY and SVGAGI. As DNA, the CDR3 is TGTGCCAGCACCTCCGAGAGCCTTAATGAGCAGTTCTTC. Amino acid sequence: CASTSESLNEQFF.

This clonotype was seen many times. The chain joins TRBV7-2 to TRBJ2-3; D gene unclear. Germline lookup yields CDR1 SGHTA and CDR2 FQGNSA. The V end was cut by 0 bases, the J end by 4 bases, with 14 bases between. The CDR3 runs to 16 residues. The CDR3 is CASSLAGGPSPDTQYF. CDR3 coding DNA: TGTGCCAGCAGCTTAGCCGGCGGCCCCTCGCCAGATACGCAGTATTTT.

The chain employs TRBV6-2 or TRBV6-3 and TRBJ2-3; TRBD2 aligns across 15 bases. The V gene's germline CDR1 is MNHEY and CDR2 SVGEGT. After removal of 8 bases from V and 5 bases from J, the junction contained 5 bases not matched to a gene. CDR3 length equals 15 residues. CDR3 coding DNA: TGTGCCAGCTGGGGACTAGCGGGAGGTGGAGATACGCAGTATTTT. This gives the protein CASWGLAGGGDTQYF.

This clonotype was seen at least ten times. The chain joins TRBV12-3 or TRBV12-4 to TRBJ1-5; no clear D gene. The CDR3 runs 15 residues. V was clipped by 1 base and J by 2 bases, with 9 bases between them. The CDR3 sequence: CASSLGGNGNQPQHF. CDR3 bases: TGTGCCAGCAGTTTAGGGGGTAATGGCAATCAGCCCCAGCATTTT.

The table lists this clonotype with many counts. This chain joins TRBV6-5 and TRBJ2-1, with 9 bases that match TRBD1. In germline, CDR1 is MNHEY, CDR2 SVGAGI. Trimming at V came to 6 bases and at J to 8 bases, leaving 8 bases not matched to a gene. This CDR3 contains 14 residues. This CDR3 is CASRTGQGDDEQFF. Written as DNA, the CDR3 is TGTGCCAGCAGAACGGGACAGGGTGACGATGAGCAGTTCTTC.

Relative to its sample, this clonotype is medium-sized. The chain is built from TRBV28 and TRBJ2-7; D is unresolved. Trimming took 6 bases from V and 2 from J, leaving 8 bases between them. In germline, CDR1 is MDHEN, CDR2 SYDVKM. CDR3 size: 12 residues. CDR3 region: CASRQGPYEQYF. CDR3 DNA sequence: TGTGCCAGCAGACAAGGACCCTACGAGCAGTACTTC.

This clonotype came up a few times. It may be a read error: a sequence one base away is much more abundant. The rearrangement joins TRBV9 to TRBJ2-5, with D tentatively TRBD2 (6 bases). The CDR3 totals 15 residues. Germline V gene sequence: CDR1 SGDLS, CDR2 YYNGEE. DNA of the CDR3: TGTGCCAGCAGCGTAGTCGCGGGGTACCAAGAGGCCCAGTACTTC. The encoded protein is CASSVVAGYQEAQYF.

This clonotype was found many times. The chain has TRBV5-1 and TRBJ2-1, with 11 positions matching TRBD2. The CDR3 consists of 13 residues. CDR1 and CDR2 from the germline V gene are SGHRS and YFSETQ. Germline trimming cut 3 bases from V and 15 bases from J; bases unmatched to any gene: 8. The CDR3 loop is CASSWGTSGSWFF. DNA of the CDR3: TGCGCCAGCAGCTGGGGGACTAGCGGTAGTTGGTTCTTC.

The rearrangement joins TRBV3-1 to TRBJ2-7, with TRBD2 as a possible D gene (6 bases). The CDR3 sequence is 13 residues long. From germline, CDR1 is LGHDT and CDR2 YNNKEL (reference sequence). The V and J ends lost 3 bases and 2 bases respectively, with 8 bases between them. CDR3 protein: CASSQRGAYEQYF. CDR3 coding DNA: TGTGCCAGCAGCCAGCGGGGCGCCTACGAGCAGTACTTC.

This chain uses TRBV6-5 with TRBJ2-5, with 7 bases identical to TRBD1. The CDR3 covers 13 residues. Germline trimming cut 6 bases from V and 5 bases from J; bases unmatched to any gene: 6. CDR1 and CDR2 (germline): MNHEY, SVGAGI. The CDR3 bases are TGTGCCAGCAGAGAGGACAGGTGGGAGACCCAGTACTTC. It encodes CASREDRWETQYF.

In its sample, this clonotype is medium-sized. The chain couples TRBV9 to TRBJ2-6; D is unclear. V lost 2 bases, J lost 0 bases, and 3 bases lay in between. The germline V gene encodes CDR1 SGDLS and CDR2 YYNGEE. The CDR3 covers 14 residues. The CDR3 DNA is TGTGCCAGCAGCGTCAGCTCTGGGGCCAACGTCCTGACTTTC. This translates into CASSVSSGANVLTF.

Many counts were recorded for this clonotype. CDR3 coding DNA: TGTGCCAGCAGCTTAGTATCCCGACCCGGGATCAAATACGAGCAGTACTTC. Protein product: CASSLVSRPGIKYEQYF. The chain recombines TRBV13 with TRBJ2-7, with D maybe TRBD2 (5 bases). Looked up from germline, CDR1 is PRHDT and CDR2 is FYEKMQ (reference sequence). V lost 1 base and J lost 4, with 20 bases in between. CDR3 size: 17 residues. Filled out from reference TRBV13 and TRBJ2-7, the complete variable domain reads AAGVIQSPRHLIKEKRETATLKCYPIPRHDTVYWYQQGPGQDPQFLISFYEKMQSDKGSIPDRFSAQQFSDYHSELNMSSLELGDSALYFCASSLVSRPGIKYEQYFGPGTRLTVT.

This clonotype has at least ten counts. The chain is built from TRBV6-2 or TRBV6-3 and TRBJ1-6; D is possibly TRBD1 (5 bases). With 7 bases removed from V and 7 bases from J, the gap between germline ends came to 11 bases. Germline-derived CDR1 and CDR2 are MNHEY and SVGEGT. CDR3 size: 13 residues. CDR3 loop: CASMGRANSPLHF. CDR3 bases: TGTGCCAGCATGGGACGCGCGAATTCACCCCTCCACTTT.

Many counts were recorded for this clonotype. This sequence joins TRBV20-1 and TRBJ2-3; TRBD2 agrees at 9 bases. J gave up 8 bases and V 1 base, and 10 bases lay outside the gene matches. The germline gives CDR1 DFQATT, CDR2 SNEGSKA (reference sequence). The CDR3 runs 15 residues. CDR3 region: CSARGASGTEGTQYF. CDR3 coding DNA: TGCAGTGCTAGAGGGGCTAGCGGGACTGAGGGTACGCAGTATTTT.

There are many counts of this clonotype. One junction end disagrees with the germline gene, perhaps due to a read error. This chain links TRBV2 with TRBJ1-1, with D perhaps matching TRBD1 (6 bases). Germline lookup yields CDR1 SNHLY and CDR2 FYNNEI. The CDR3 is 13 residues long. The CDR3 coding sequence is TGTGCCAGCAGTCAGGGGCGGAACGCTGAAGCTTTCTTT. As protein: CASSQGRNAEAFF.

This clonotype has a count of ten or more. J is TRBJ1-6 and V is TRBV28; D is uncertain. Germline CDR1 and CDR2: MDHEN and SYDVKM. There are 15 residues in the CDR3. V was shortened by 6 bases and J by 3 bases, with 12 bases between the two germline ends. The CDR3 is CASSSLAVYNSPLHF. DNA for the CDR3: TGTGCCAGCAGCTCCCTGGCAGTCTATAATTCACCCCTCCACTTT. Full variable domain (rest looked up from reference TRBV28 and TRBJ1-6): DVKVTQSSRYLVKRTGEKVFLECVQDMDHENMFWYRQDPGLGLRLIYFSYDVKMKEKGDIPEGYSVSREKKERFSLILESASTNQTSMYLCASSSLAVYNSPLHFGNGTRLTVT.

This clonotype showed up many times. J is TRBJ1-2 and V is TRBV18; a weak D match, TRBD1 (5 bases). In germline, CDR1 is KGHSH, CDR2 LQKENI. CDR3 length equals 13 residues. The ends were cut back, 2 bases at V and 4 bases at J, with 8 bases in the middle. In nucleotides, the CDR3 is TGTGCCAGCTCACCATTCACAGGCTATGGCTACACCTTC. Protein product: CASSPFTGYGYTF. The full variable domain, its missing parts supplied by reference TRBV18 and TRBJ1-2, is NAGVMQNPRHLVRRRGQEARLRCSPMKGHSHVYWYRQLPEEGLKFMVYLQKENIIDESGMPKERFSAEFPKEGPSILRIQQVVRGDSAAYFCASSPFTGYGYTFGSGTRLTVV.

This clonotype was seen many times. The chain has TRBV12-3 or TRBV12-4 and TRBJ2-7, with 9 bases matching TRBD2. The CDR3 covers 14 residues. The V segment lost 3 bases and the J segment 4 bases; nucleotides outside the gene matches: 4. The CDR3 DNA reads as TGTGCCAGCAGTTTGGGACTAGCAGCGTACGAGCAGTACTTC. Translated, it gives CASSLGLAAYEQYF.

This clonotype was counted many times. The chain couples TRBV7-2 to TRBJ1-2, with TRBD1 identical over 7 bases. There are 16 residues in the CDR3. After removal of 0 bases from V and 1 base from J, the junction contained 5 bases not matched to a gene. Germline V gene sequence: CDR1 SGHTA, CDR2 FQGNSA. The CDR3 DNA is TGTGCCAGCAGCTTAGCCACAGGGGCGTATAACTATGGCTACACCTTC. Translated: CASSLATGAYNYGYTF.